This TCR beta chain appears in the sequencing data of a study of radiotherapy plus CTLA-4 blockade in lung cancer. Here immunoSEQ multiplex PCR was the method, and the copy in TCRdb shows in-frame clones only, minus some. The data hold some 60,000 clones, with around 80% observed a single time. Patients in the study, people with chemo-refractory metastatic non-small-cell lung cancer, received focal radiation plus ipilimumab CTLA-4 blockade. Trimming cost V 2 bases and J 4 bases, with 10 bases left between them. Germline values: CDR1 ENHRY, CDR2 SYGVKD. The length of the CDR3 is 14 residues. Sequencing was performed on peripheral blood, taken from a patient treated with radiotherapy plus ipilimumab. The chain couples TRBV10-3 to TRBJ2-3; tentatively, D is TRBD2 (6 bases). The TCR was taken from a human donor with non-small cell lung cancer who had a complete response to radiotherapy plus ipilimumab. As DNA, the CDR3 is TGTGCCATCAGTGAGGGGGAGGACGCAGATACGCAGTATTTT. Translated: CAISEGEDADTQYF.